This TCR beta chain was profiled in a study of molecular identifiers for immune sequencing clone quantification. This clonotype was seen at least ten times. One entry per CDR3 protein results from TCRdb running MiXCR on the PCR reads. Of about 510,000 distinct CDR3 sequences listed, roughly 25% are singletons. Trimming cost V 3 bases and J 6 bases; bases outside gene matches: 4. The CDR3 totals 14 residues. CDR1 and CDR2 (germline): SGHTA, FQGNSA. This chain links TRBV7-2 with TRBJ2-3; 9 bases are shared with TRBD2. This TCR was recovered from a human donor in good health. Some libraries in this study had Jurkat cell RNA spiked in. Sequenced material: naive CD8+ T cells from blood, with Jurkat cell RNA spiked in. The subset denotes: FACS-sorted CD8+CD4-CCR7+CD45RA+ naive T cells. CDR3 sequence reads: CASSFAGGPDTQYF. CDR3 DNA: TGTGCCAGCAGCTTCGCGGGAGGGCCCGATACGCAGTATTTT.